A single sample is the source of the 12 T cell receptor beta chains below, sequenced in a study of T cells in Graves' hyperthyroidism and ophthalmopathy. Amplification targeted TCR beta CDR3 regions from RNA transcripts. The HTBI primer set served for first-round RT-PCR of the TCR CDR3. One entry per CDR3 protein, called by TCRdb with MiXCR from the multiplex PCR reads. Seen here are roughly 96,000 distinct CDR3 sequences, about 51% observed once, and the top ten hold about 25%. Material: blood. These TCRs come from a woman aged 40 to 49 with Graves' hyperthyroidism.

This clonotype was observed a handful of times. CDR3 protein: CSFAGAVDEQFF. In DNA, the CDR3 is TGCAGCTTTGCGGGAGCGGTCGATGAGCAGTTCTTC. The rearrangement links TRBV29-1 to TRBJ2-1; 7 nucleotides agree with TRBD2. The junction had 9 bases not matched to a gene; V was cut back by 8 bases and J by 8 bases. Per the germline V gene, CDR1 is SQVTM and CDR2 is ANQGSEA. This CDR3 is 12 amino acids long.

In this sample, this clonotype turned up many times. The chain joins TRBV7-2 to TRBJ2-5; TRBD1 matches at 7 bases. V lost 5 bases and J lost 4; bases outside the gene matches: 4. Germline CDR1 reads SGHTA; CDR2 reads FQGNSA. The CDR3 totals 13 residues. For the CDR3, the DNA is TGTGCCAGCAGCCAGGGGGTATTAGAGACCCAGTACTTC. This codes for CASSQGVLETQYF.

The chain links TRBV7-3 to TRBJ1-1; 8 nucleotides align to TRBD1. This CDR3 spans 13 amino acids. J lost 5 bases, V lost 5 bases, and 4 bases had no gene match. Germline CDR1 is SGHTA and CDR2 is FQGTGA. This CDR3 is CASSRDRGTEAFF. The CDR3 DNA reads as TGTGCCAGCAGCCGAGACAGGGGTACTGAAGCTTTCTTT.

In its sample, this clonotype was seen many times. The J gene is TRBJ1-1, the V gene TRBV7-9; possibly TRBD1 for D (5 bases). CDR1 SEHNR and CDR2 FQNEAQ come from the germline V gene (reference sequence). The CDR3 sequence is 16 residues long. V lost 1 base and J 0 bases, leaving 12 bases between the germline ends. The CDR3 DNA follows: TGTGCCAGCAGCTTAGGCTGGGGCTTAATGAACACTGAAGCTTTCTTT. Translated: CASSLGWGLMNTEAFF.

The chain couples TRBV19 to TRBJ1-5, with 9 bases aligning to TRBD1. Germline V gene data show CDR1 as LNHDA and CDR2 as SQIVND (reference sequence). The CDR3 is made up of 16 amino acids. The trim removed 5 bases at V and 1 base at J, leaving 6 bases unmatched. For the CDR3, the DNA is TGTGCCAGTAGTTTTTGGACAGGGGCAAGCAATCAGCCCCAGCATTTT. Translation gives CASSFWTGASNQPQHF.

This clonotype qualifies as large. The CDR3 protein is CAIRVEANTGELFF. CDR3 sequence (DNA): TGTGCCATCAGGGTGGAGGCGAACACCGGGGAGCTGTTTTTT. This chain connects TRBV10-3 to TRBJ2-2; D possibly corresponds to TRBD2 (5 bases). CDR3 length: 14 amino acids. Germline V lookup: CDR1 ENHRY, CDR2 SYGVKD. V lost 6 bases to trimming and J lost 0 bases, with 8 bases between them.

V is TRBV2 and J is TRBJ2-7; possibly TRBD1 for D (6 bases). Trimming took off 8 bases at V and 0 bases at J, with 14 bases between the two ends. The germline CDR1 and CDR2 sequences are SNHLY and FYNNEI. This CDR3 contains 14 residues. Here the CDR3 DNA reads TGTGCCAGCTTGCCGGGACACTTCTCCTACGAGCAGTACTTC. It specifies CASLPGHFSYEQYF.

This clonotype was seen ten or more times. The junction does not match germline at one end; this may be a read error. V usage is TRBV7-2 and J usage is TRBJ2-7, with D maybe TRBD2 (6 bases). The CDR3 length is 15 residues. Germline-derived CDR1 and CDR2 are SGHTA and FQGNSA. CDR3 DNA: TGCGCCAGCAGCCCTGGGGAGGCGGAGTCGACGGAGCAGTACTTC. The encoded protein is CASSPGEAESTEQYF.

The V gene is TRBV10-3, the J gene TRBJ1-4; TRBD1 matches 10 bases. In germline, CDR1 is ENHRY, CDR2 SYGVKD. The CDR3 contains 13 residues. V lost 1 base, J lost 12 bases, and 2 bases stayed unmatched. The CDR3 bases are TGTGCCATCAGTGAGTGGGGGACAGGGGAACTGTTTTTT. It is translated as CAISEWGTGELFF.

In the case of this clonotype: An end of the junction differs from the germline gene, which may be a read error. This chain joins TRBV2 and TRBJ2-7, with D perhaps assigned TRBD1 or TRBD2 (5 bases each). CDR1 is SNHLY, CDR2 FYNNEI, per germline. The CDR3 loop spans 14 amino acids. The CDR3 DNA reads TGTGCCAGCAGTCAATTCAGGGACCCCTACGGGCAGTACTTC. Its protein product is CASSQFRDPYGQYF. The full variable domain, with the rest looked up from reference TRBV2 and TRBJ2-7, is EPEVTQTPSHQVTQMGQEVILRCVPISNHLYFYWYRQILGQKVEFLVSFYNNEISEKSEIFDDQFSVERPDGSNFTLKIRSTKLEDSAMYFCASSQFRDPYGQYFGPGTRLTVT.

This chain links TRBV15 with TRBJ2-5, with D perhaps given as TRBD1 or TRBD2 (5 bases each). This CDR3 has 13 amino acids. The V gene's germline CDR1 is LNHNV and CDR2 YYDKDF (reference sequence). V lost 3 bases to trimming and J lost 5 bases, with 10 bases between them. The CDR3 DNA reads TGTGCCACCAGCAGGACGGGGCGGGAGACCCAGTACTTC. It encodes CATSRTGRETQYF.

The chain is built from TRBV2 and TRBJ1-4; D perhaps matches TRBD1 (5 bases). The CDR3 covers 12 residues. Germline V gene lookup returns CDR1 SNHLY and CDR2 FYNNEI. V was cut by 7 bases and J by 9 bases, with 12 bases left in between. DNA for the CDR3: TGTGCCAGCACCCTCGACAGAAAAAAACTGTTTTTT. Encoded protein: CASTLDRKKLFF.